The rows below give T cell receptor beta chains drawn from one sample of a study of T cells after yellow fever vaccination. One entry per CDR3 protein, called by TCRdb with MiXCR from the 5' RACE reads. This table holds 500,000 to 650,000 distinct CDR3 sequences, about 17% found once. The material sequenced was PBMCs, taken 5 to 6 days after the first yellow fever vaccination. All receptors derive from a man aged 18 to 30 who received the YFV17D yellow fever vaccine. Both conserved end residues are part of each CDR3. Fields, in order: D gene, V gene, J gene, clone size, CDR3 DNA, CDR3 protein. The D gene is left open where the match is weak. Size is omitted from some rows. Given values are once, few, many or a class for expanded clones.

d_gene: TRBD2; v_gene: TRBV7-8; j_gene: TRBJ2-1; abundance: .; CDR3nt: TGTGCCAGCAGCTTTAAAGTGGCTAGCGGGGGAATCAATGAGCAGTTCTTC; CDR3aa: CASSFKVASGGINEQFF
d_gene: .; v_gene: TRBV18; j_gene: TRBJ2-2; abundance: few; CDR3nt: TGTGCCAGCTCACCATCAGGGCACACCGGGGAGCTGTTTTTT; CDR3aa: CASSPSGHTGELFF
d_gene: .; v_gene: TRBV7-2; j_gene: TRBJ1-6; abundance: once; CDR3nt: TGTGCCAGCAGCCCCGACAGCACGAACAATTCACCCCTCCACTTT; CDR3aa: CASSPDSTNNSPLHF
d_gene: TRBD1; v_gene: TRBV6-1; j_gene: TRBJ2-5; abundance: few; CDR3nt: TGTGCCAGCAGTACCCCCAGGGGGCAGGAGACCCAGTACTTC; CDR3aa: CASSTPRGQETQYF
d_gene: TRBD2; v_gene: TRBV6-5; j_gene: TRBJ2-7; abundance: few; CDR3nt: TGTGCCAGCAGATCTACTAGCGGGGGGGTGGACGAGCAGTACTTC; CDR3aa: CASRSTSGGVDEQYF
d_gene: .; v_gene: TRBV28; j_gene: TRBJ2-5; abundance: few; CDR3nt: TGTGCCAGCAGTCAAGACGTCGACACAAGGGAAACCCAGTACTTC; CDR3aa: CASSQDVDTRETQYF
d_gene: TRBD1; v_gene: TRBV6-1; j_gene: TRBJ2-3; abundance: .; CDR3nt: TGTGCCAGCAGTGAACTAGGGGGCCCAGATACGCAGTATTTT; CDR3aa: CASSELGGPDTQYF
d_gene: .; v_gene: TRBV7-6; j_gene: TRBJ1-6; abundance: few; CDR3nt: TGTGCCAGCAGCTTAACCAGTGGGGGGAATAATTCACCCCTCCACTTT; CDR3aa: CASSLTSGGNNSPLHF
d_gene: TRBD1; v_gene: TRBV6-5; j_gene: TRBJ1-1; abundance: .; CDR3nt: TGTGCCAGCAGGTACCGACAGGGGAAGAACACTGAAGCTTTCTTT; CDR3aa: CASRYRQGKNTEAFF
d_gene: .; v_gene: TRBV4-1; j_gene: TRBJ1-4; abundance: few; CDR3nt: TGCGCCAGCAGCGACCCTGCAAGGTGGACAGCAACTAATGAAAAACTGTTTTTT; CDR3aa: CASSDPARWTATNEKLFF
d_gene: .; v_gene: TRBV7-9; j_gene: TRBJ2-7; abundance: few; CDR3nt: TGTGCCACGTCACGGGTTAGCGGCTCCTACGAGCAGTACTTC; CDR3aa: CATSRVSGSYEQYF
d_gene: .; v_gene: TRBV30; j_gene: TRBJ1-5; abundance: .; CDR3nt: TGTGCCTGGAGTGTAATGGTGAATCAGCCCCAGCATTTT; CDR3aa: CAWSVMVNQPQHF
d_gene: .; v_gene: TRBV4-2; j_gene: TRBJ2-1; abundance: .; CDR3nt: TGTGCCAGCAGCCAAGGCTACAATAATGAGCAGTTCTTC; CDR3aa: CASSQGYNNEQFF
d_gene: .; v_gene: TRBV9; j_gene: TRBJ1-2; abundance: few; CDR3nt: TGTGCCAGCAGCGTAGGGTGGGTTACTAACTATGGCTACACCTTC; CDR3aa: CASSVGWVTNYGYTF
d_gene: .; v_gene: TRBV7-2; j_gene: TRBJ1-2; abundance: many; CDR3nt: TGTGCCAGCAGCTTGGGGCCTGGATCCTATGGCTACACCTTC; CDR3aa: CASSLGPGSYGYTF
d_gene: .; v_gene: TRBV11-2; j_gene: TRBJ2-4; abundance: .; CDR3nt: TGTGCCAGCAGCGCCCGGGACGTCCGATTAGCCAAAAACATTCAGTACTTC; CDR3aa: CASSARDVRLAKNIQYF
d_gene: .; v_gene: TRBV27; j_gene: TRBJ1-4; abundance: few; CDR3nt: TGTGCCAGCAGTTTGGCAGGGGCTGGAACTAATGAAAAACTGTTTTTT; CDR3aa: CASSLAGAGTNEKLFF
d_gene: TRBD2; v_gene: TRBV20-1; j_gene: TRBJ2-5; abundance: few; CDR3nt: TGCAGTGCTACAGGCGGGGGCCAAGAGACCCAGTACTTC; CDR3aa: CSATGGGQETQYF
d_gene: TRBD1; v_gene: TRBV5-5; j_gene: TRBJ1-2; abundance: .; CDR3nt: TGTGCCAGCAGCGGGGGACAGGACATTCATGGCTACACCTTC; CDR3aa: CASSGGQDIHGYTF
d_gene: .; v_gene: TRBV28; j_gene: TRBJ1-3; abundance: .; CDR3nt: TGTGCCAGCAGTTTTATAAGGTCGGGAAACACCATATATTTT; CDR3aa: CASSFIRSGNTIYF
d_gene: .; v_gene: TRBV20-1; j_gene: TRBJ2-5; abundance: .; CDR3nt: TGCAGTGCTAGAGCCCCCCAAGAGACCCAGTACTTC; CDR3aa: CSARAPQETQYF
d_gene: .; v_gene: TRBV4-1; j_gene: TRBJ2-7; abundance: few; CDR3nt: TGCGCCAGCAGCCAAGGCAGGGTAGAGGAGCAGTACTTC; CDR3aa: CASSQGRVEEQYF
d_gene: .; v_gene: TRBV4-3; j_gene: TRBJ2-1; abundance: .; CDR3nt: TGCGCCAGCAGCCCAAGATCATTAGGGAGCTCCTACAATGAGCAGTTCTTC; CDR3aa: CASSPRSLGSSYNEQFF
d_gene: .; v_gene: TRBV18; j_gene: TRBJ1-1; abundance: .; CDR3nt: TGTGCCAGCTCACCCCAAAGTCTGGGGCAGAACACTGAAGCTTTCTTT; CDR3aa: CASSPQSLGQNTEAFF
d_gene: .; v_gene: TRBV2; j_gene: TRBJ2-7; abundance: few; CDR3nt: TGTGCCAGCAGGGTCGACGACTACGAGCAGTACTTC; CDR3aa: CASRVDDYEQYF
d_gene: TRBD1; v_gene: TRBV7-9; j_gene: TRBJ2-1; abundance: .; CDR3nt: TGTGCCAGCAGCGGCCGGGACAGGTCTTTCAATGAGCAGTTCTTC; CDR3aa: CASSGRDRSFNEQFF
d_gene: TRBD1; v_gene: TRBV10-3; j_gene: TRBJ2-7; abundance: many; CDR3nt: TGTGCCGTATCTTGGGACAGGGGCTACGAGCAGTACTTC; CDR3aa: CAVSWDRGYEQYF
d_gene: .; v_gene: TRBV25-1; j_gene: TRBJ1-3; abundance: .; CDR3nt: TGTGCCAGCAGCGTCAGAGGCCCTGGAAACACCATATATTTT; CDR3aa: CASSVRGPGNTIYF
d_gene: .; v_gene: TRBV7-2; j_gene: TRBJ1-1; abundance: few; CDR3nt: TGTGCCAGCAGCATTCAGGGAGGGGGGAACACTGAAGCTTTCTTT; CDR3aa: CASSIQGGGNTEAFF
d_gene: TRBD1; v_gene: TRBV7-9; j_gene: TRBJ1-2; abundance: few; CDR3nt: TGTGCCAGCAGCGTGACAGGGGGGGACAACTATGGCTACACCTTC; CDR3aa: CASSVTGGDNYGYTF
d_gene: TRBD2; v_gene: TRBV7-3; j_gene: TRBJ2-1; abundance: .; CDR3nt: TGTGCCAGCAGCCCCCAAGGGCTAGCGGGGACTTACAATGAGCAGTTCTTC; CDR3aa: CASSPQGLAGTYNEQFF